One sample yielded the 15 T cell receptor beta chains listed below, sequenced in a study of shared clonotypes between healthy human individuals. Assay: immunoSEQ multiplex PCR; the TCRdb copy retains only in-frame clones and omits some. There are over a million clones in the sample; 75% to 85% occur only once, and 0.55% to 0.7% lies in the top ten. The sample was memory CD4+ T cells from PBMCs. Subset of the sample: CD45RA-negative fraction. The source of these receptors is a man aged 18 to 35 in good health. Some clones in this sample may be carry-over from other donors' samples.

In the case of this clone: Different DNA sequences within this sample yield the same CDR3. Written as DNA, the CDR3 is TGCGCCAGCAGCTCCCAAGGGGATACGCAGTATTTT. It yields the protein CASSSQGDTQYF. The chain employs TRBV5-1 and TRBJ2-3; the D is unclear. This CDR3 is built from 12 residues. The germline V and J ends were trimmed by 3 bases and 6 bases, with 8 bases remaining between them. Germline V gives CDR1 SGHRS, CDR2 YFSETQ.

The J gene is TRBJ2-1, the V gene TRBV5-4; perhaps TRBD1 as D (6 bases). Germline CDR1 reads SGHNT; CDR2 reads YYREEE (reference sequence). The CDR3 has 15 amino acids. V lost 6 bases and J lost 0, with 13 bases in between. CDR3 amino acids: CASTRRGSSYNEQFF. In DNA, the CDR3 is TGTGCCAGCACCCGCAGGGGTAGCTCCTACAATGAGCAGTTCTTC.

V is TRBV4-1 and J is TRBJ2-6, with D possibly being TRBD1 or TRBD2 (5 bases each). The germline V gene encodes CDR1 MGHRA and CDR2 YSYEKL. The length of the CDR3 is 17 residues. Trimming removed 4 bases from V and 3 bases from J, with 16 bases in between. The CDR3 spells CASSLFWGMGGANVLTF. The CDR3 nucleotides are TGCGCCAGCAGCCTCTTTTGGGGGATGGGTGGGGCCAACGTCCTGACTTTC.

The table lists this clone with a few counts. This sample includes further DNA sequences coding for the same CDR3. The J gene is TRBJ1-5, the V gene TRBV11-2, with D uncertain. The germline gives CDR1 SGHAT, CDR2 FQNNGV. The length of the CDR3 is 13 residues. V was clipped by 2 bases and J by 0 bases, with 2 bases between them. The CDR3 DNA is TGTGCCAGCAGCTTAAGTAGCAATCAGCCCCAGCATTTT. Protein: CASSLSSNQPQHF. Complete variable domain (other parts from reference TRBV11-2 and TRBJ1-5): EAGVAQSPRYKIIEKRQSVAFWCNPISGHATLYWYQQILGQGPKLLIQFQNNGVVDDSQLPKDRFSAERLKGVDSTLKIQPAKLEDSAVYLCASSLSSNQPQHFGDGTRLSIL.

The V and J genes are TRBV9 and TRBJ2-3, with a weak D call TRBD2 (5 bases). The V gene lost 0 bases and the J gene lost 3 bases, with 11 bases spanning the gap. This CDR3 region has 15 residues. Germline CDR1 is SGDLS and CDR2 is YYNGEE. CDR3 nucleotide sequence: TGTGCCAGCAGCGTAGATCAGCGGATGACAGATACGCAGTATTTT. It yields the protein CASSVDQRMTDTQYF.

This sequence joins TRBV4-2 and TRBJ2-5, with D perhaps TRBD2 (5 bases). CDR1 and CDR2 from the germline V gene are LGHNA and YNFKEQ. V was trimmed by 5 bases and J by 4 bases, leaving 14 bases between them. The CDR3 spans 14 residues. The chain's CDR3 is CASSLRPEGETQYF. The CDR3 coding sequence is TGTGCCAGCAGCTTACGCCCCGAGGGAGAGACCCAGTACTTC.

There are a few counts of this clone. The CDR3 region has the DNA TGTGCCAGTACAGGGACCTCTGGAAACACCATATATTTT. Protein: CASTGTSGNTIYF. The J gene is TRBJ1-3, the V gene TRBV25-1; D possibly corresponds to TRBD1 (6 bases). Trimming stripped 9 bases from V and 0 bases from J, with 9 bases between. The CDR3 contains 13 residues. Germline-derived CDR1 and CDR2 are MGHDK and SYGVNS.

This clone was seen at least ten times. J is TRBJ2-3 and V is TRBV5-5; D may match TRBD1 or TRBD2 (5 bases each). The germline CDR1 and CDR2 sequences are SGHKS and YYEKEE (reference sequence). This CDR3 has 18 amino acids. V was pared by 0 bases and J by 0 bases, with 17 bases between. The CDR3 region is CASSLGQGVWLSTDTQYF. Written as DNA, the CDR3 is TGTGCCAGCAGCTTGGGGCAGGGAGTATGGCTGAGCACAGATACGCAGTATTTT.

Ten or more counts support this clone. In the same sample, other DNA sequences code for this CDR3. The rearrangement links TRBV5-4 to TRBJ1-4, with a weak D call TRBD1 (5 bases). The CDR3 has 15 amino acids. With 4 bases removed from V and 2 bases from J, the gap between germline ends came to 12 bases. Germline CDR1 reads SGHNT; CDR2 reads YYREEE (reference sequence). This CDR3 reads CASSLQQGTNEKLFF. CDR3 nucleotide sequence: TGTGCCAGCAGCCTCCAGCAGGGCACTAATGAAAAACTGTTTTTT.

In regard to this clone: Other nucleotide sequences from this sample produce the same CDR3. The rearrangement uses TRBV11-2 and TRBJ2-5; possible D gene TRBD1, 6 bases. The CDR3 has 14 amino acids. Germline CDR1 is SGHAT and CDR2 is FQNNGV. Trimming took 1 base from V and 2 from J, leaving 8 bases between them. CDR3 in DNA: TGTGCCAGCAGCTTAGCAGGGGCTCAAGAGACCCAGTACTTC. Its protein is CASSLAGAQETQYF.

This rearrangement joins TRBV2 to TRBJ1-1; D unclear. This CDR3 region has 11 residues. Germline V gene data show CDR1 as SNHLY and CDR2 as FYNNEI. The V and J ends lost 9 bases and 3 bases respectively, with 8 bases between them. The chain's CDR3 is CASTPYTEAFF. The DNA for the CDR3 is TGTGCCAGTACTCCTTACACTGAAGCTTTCTTT.

The chain links TRBV5-6 to TRBJ2-5, with 7 bases identical to TRBD2. Germline lookup yields CDR1 SGHDT and CDR2 YYEEEE. The CDR3 runs 16 residues. V shed 0 bases, J shed 1 base, and the junction held 6 bases outside the gene matches. CDR3 in DNA: TGTGCCAGCAGCTTGGAAGCGGGGACCCTCCAAGAGACCCAGTACTTC. Protein: CASSLEAGTLQETQYF.

The chain employs TRBV5-1 and TRBJ1-2, with D uncertain. Trimming cost V 0 bases and J 2 bases, with 8 bases left between them. CDR3 length equals 14 residues. Germline CDR1 and CDR2: SGHRS and YFSETQ. The CDR3 nucleotides read TGCGCCAGCAGCTTGGGGTCCTCAAACTATGGCTACACCTTC. Translation: CASSLGSSNYGYTF.

The chain has TRBV7-9 and TRBJ2-7; TRBD1 agrees at 9 bases. The CDR3 runs 15 residues. From germline, CDR1 is SEHNR and CDR2 FQNEAQ (reference sequence). Germline trimming cut 5 bases from V and 6 bases from J; bases unmatched to any gene: 11. The DNA of the CDR3 is TGTGCCAGCAGCCCACGGGGGACAGGGAGTGTCGAGCAGTACTTC. The encoded protein is CASSPRGTGSVEQYF.

Points on this clone: A read error may explain this, as a much larger clone is one base away. This chain connects TRBV5-4 to TRBJ2-3, with TRBD2 matching over 13 bases. V shed 4 bases, J shed 3 bases, and the junction held 2 bases outside the gene matches. Germline CDR1 and CDR2: SGHNT and YYREEE (reference sequence). The CDR3 extends over 15 amino acids. The CDR3 DNA is TGTGCCAGCAGCCCGGGACTAGCGGGAACAGATACGCAGTATTTT. It translates to CASSPGLAGTDTQYF.